This T cell receptor (beta chain) was recorded in a study of T cells in localized non-small cell lung cancer. Study results and limitations: Owing to sequencing of a solitary tumor region, heterogeneity cannot be discounted. Uninvolved adjacent lung had more T cell clonality than any other tissue, topping tumor.

About this clone itself: Antigen unknown.

The data were produced by immunoSEQ multiplex PCR, yet TCRdb's version contains in-frame clones alone and is incomplete. The table includes fewer than 20,000 clones, about 91% detected once. The CDR3 consists of 13 residues. CDR1 and CDR2 (germline): SGHNT, YYREEE (reference sequence). The V end was cut by 2 bases, the J end by 1 base, with 6 bases between. Sequencing was performed on peripheral blood, taken before any cancer treatment. This sequence was found in a man aged 35 to 69 with stage I lung adenocarcinoma. The chain employs TRBV5-4 and TRBJ1-2; no clear D gene. CDR3 nucleotide sequence: TGTGCCAGCAGCTTTAGATTTAACTATGGCTACACCTTC. Translating it yields CASSFRFNYGYTF. Full variable domain (remainder filled in from reference TRBV5-4 and TRBJ1-2): ETGVTQSPTHLIKTRGQQVTLRCSSQSGHNTVSWYQQALGQGPQFIFQYYREEENGRGNFPPRFSGLQFPNYSSELNVNALELDDSALYLCASSFRFNYGYTFGSGTRLTVV.